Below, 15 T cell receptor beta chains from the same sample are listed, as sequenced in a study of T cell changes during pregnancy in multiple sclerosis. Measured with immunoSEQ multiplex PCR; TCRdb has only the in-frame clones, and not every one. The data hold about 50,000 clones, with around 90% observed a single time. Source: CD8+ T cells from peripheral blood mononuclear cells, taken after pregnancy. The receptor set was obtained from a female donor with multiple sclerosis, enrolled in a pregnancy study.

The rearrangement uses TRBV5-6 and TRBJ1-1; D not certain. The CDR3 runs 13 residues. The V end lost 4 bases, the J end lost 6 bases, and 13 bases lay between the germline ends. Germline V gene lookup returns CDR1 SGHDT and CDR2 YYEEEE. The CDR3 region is CASSLEGSAEAFF. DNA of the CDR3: TGTGCCAGCAGCCTAGAGGGCTCCGCTGAAGCTTTCTTT. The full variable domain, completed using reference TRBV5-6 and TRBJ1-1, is DAGVTQSPTHLIKTRGQQVTLRCSPKSGHDTVSWYQQALGQGPQFIFQYYEEEERQRGNFPDRFSGHQFPNYSSELNVNALLLGDSALYLCASSLEGSAEAFFGQGTRLTVV.

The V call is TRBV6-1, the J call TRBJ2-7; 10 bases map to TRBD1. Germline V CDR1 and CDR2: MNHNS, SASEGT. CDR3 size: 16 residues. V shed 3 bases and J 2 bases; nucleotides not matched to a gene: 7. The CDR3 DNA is TGTGCCAGCAGTGAGGGGGATGGGACAGGGGCCTACGAGCAGTACTTC. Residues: CASSEGDGTGAYEQYF.

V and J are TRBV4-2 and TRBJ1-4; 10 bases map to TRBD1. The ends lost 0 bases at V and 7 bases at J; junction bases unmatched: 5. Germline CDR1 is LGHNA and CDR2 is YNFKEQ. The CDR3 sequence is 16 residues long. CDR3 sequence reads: CASSQESGTGVEKLFF. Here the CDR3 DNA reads TGTGCCAGCAGCCAAGAATCCGGGACAGGGGTTGAAAAACTGTTTTTT.

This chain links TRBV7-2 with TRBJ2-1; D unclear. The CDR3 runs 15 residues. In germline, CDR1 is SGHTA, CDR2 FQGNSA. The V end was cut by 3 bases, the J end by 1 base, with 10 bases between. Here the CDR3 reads CASSFIVTSYNEQFF. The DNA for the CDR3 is TGTGCCAGCAGCTTTATAGTGACTTCCTACAATGAGCAGTTCTTC.

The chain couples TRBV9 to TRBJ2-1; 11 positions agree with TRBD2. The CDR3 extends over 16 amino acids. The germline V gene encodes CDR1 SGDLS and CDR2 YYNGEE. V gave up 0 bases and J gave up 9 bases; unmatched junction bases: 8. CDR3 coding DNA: TGTGCCAGCAGCGTAGCTGGAGTAGCGGGGGGGGTTGAGCAGTTCTTC. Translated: CASSVAGVAGGVEQFF.

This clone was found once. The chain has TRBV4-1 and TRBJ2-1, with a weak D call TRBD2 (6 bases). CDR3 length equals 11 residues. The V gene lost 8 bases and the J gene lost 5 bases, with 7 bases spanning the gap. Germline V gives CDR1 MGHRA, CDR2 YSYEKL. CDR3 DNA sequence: TGCGCCAGCTGCGGGGACAATGAGCAGTTCTTC. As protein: CASCGDNEQFF.

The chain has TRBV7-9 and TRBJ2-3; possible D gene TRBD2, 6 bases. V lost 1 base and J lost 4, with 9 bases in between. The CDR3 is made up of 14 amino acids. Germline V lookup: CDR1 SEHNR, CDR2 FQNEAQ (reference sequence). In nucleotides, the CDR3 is TGTGCCAGCAGCTTAGGACGGGGGTCAGATACGCAGTATTTT. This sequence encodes CASSLGRGSDTQYF.

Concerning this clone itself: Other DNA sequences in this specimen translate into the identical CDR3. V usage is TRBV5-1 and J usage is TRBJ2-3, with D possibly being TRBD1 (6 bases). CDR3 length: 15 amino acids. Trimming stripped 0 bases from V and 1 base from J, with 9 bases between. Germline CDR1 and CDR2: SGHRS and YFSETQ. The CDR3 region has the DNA TGCGCCAGCAGCTTGGCGTCAGGGGGCACAGATACGCAGTATTTT. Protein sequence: CASSLASGGTDTQYF.

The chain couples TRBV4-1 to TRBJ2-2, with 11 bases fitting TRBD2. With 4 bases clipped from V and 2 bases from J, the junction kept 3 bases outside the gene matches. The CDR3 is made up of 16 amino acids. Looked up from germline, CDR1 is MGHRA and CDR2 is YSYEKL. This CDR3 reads CASSPLAGANTGELFF. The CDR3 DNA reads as TGCGCCAGCAGCCCACTAGCGGGGGCCAACACCGGGGAGCTGTTTTTT.

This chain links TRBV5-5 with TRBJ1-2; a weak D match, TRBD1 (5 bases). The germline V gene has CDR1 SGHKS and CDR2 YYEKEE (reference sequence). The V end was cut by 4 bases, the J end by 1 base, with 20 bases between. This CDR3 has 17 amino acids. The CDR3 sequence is CASSGGLWDDVNYGYTF. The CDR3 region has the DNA TGTGCCAGCAGCGGGGGACTTTGGGACGACGTTAACTATGGCTACACCTTC.

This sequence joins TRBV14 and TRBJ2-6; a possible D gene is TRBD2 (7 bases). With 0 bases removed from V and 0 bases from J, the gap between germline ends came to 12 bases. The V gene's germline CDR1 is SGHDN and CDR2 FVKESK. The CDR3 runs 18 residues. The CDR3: CASSQDWGGDSGANVLTF. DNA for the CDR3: TGTGCCAGCAGCCAAGATTGGGGGGGCGACTCTGGGGCCAACGTCCTGACTTTC.

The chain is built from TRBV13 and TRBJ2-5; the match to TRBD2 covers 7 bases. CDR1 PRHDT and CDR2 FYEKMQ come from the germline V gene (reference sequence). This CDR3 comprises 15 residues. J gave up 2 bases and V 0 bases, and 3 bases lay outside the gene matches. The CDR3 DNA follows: TGTGCCAGCAGCTTAGGGGCGCGGGAGCAAGAGACCCAGTACTTC. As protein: CASSLGAREQETQYF.

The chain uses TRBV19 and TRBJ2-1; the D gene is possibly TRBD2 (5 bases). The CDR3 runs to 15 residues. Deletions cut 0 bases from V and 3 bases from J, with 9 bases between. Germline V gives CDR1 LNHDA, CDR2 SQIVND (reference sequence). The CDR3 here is CASSIDGGSYNEQFF. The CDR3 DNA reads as TGTGCCAGTAGTATAGACGGAGGAAGCTACAATGAGCAGTTCTTC.

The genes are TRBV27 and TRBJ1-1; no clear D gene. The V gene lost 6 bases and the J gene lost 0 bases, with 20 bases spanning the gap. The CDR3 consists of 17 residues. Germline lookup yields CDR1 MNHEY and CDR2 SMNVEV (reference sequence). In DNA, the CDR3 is TGTGCCAGCAGACGATATCCGCCCGACAACATGAACACTGAAGCTTTCTTT. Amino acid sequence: CASRRYPPDNMNTEAFF.

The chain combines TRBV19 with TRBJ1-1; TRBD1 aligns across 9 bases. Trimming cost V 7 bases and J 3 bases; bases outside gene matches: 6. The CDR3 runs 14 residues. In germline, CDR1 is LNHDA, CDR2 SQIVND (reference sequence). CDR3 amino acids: CASIGDRVDTEAFF. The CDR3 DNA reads TGTGCCAGTATTGGGGACAGGGTCGACACTGAAGCTTTCTTT. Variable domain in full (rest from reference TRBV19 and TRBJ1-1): DGGITQSPKYLFRKEGQNVTLSCEQNLNHDAMYWYRQDPGQGLRLIYYSQIVNDFQKGDIAEGYSVSREKKESFPLTVTSAQKNPTAFYLCASIGDRVDTEAFFGQGTRLTVV.